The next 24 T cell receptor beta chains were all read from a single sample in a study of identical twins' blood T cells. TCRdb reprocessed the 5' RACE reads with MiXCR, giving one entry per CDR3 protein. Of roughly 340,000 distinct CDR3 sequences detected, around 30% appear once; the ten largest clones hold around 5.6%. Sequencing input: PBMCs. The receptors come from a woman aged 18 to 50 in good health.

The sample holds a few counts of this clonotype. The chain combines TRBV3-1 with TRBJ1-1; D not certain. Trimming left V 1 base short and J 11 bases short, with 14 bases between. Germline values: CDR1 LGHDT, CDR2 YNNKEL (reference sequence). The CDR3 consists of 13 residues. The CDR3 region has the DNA TGTGCCAGCAGCCAAGTGGTGACGGGCGTGGCTTTCTTT. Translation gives CASSQVVTGVAFF.

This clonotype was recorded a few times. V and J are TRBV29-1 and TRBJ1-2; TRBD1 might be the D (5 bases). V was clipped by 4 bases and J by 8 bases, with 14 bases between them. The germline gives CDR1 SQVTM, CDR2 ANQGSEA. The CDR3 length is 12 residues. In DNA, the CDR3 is TGCAGCGTTGGGACAAAGGTGGTCGGCTACACCTTC. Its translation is CSVGTKVVGYTF.

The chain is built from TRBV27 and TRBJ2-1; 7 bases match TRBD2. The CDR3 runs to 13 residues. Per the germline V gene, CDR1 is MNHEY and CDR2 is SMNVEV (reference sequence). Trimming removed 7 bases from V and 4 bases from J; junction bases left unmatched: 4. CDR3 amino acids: CASNAGVYNEQFF. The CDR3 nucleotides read TGTGCCAGCAACGCGGGGGTTTACAATGAGCAGTTCTTC.

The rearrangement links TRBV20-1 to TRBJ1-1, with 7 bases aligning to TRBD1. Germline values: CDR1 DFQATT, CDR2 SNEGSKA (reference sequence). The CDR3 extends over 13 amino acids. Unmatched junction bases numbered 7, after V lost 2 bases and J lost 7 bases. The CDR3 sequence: CSARSGQTREAFF. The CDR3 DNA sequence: TGCAGTGCTAGATCGGGACAGACTCGTGAAGCTTTCTTT.

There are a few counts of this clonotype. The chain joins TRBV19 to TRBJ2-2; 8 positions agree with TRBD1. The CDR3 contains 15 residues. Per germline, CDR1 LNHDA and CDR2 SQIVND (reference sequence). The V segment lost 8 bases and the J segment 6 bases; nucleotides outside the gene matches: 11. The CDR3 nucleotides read TGTGCCAGTGTAGACAGGGGCCGTTCTCCCGGGGAGCTGTTTTTT. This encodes CASVDRGRSPGELFF.

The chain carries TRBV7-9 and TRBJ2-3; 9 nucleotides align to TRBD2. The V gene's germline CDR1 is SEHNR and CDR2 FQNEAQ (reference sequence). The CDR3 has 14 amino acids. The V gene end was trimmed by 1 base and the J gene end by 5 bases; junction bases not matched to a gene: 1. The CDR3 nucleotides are TGTGCCAGCAGCTTAGATAGCGGGAGAGATACGCAGTATTTT. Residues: CASSLDSGRDTQYF.

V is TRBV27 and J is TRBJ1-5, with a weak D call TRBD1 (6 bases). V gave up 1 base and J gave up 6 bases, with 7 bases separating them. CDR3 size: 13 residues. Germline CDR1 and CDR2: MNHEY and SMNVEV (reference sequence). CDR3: CASSLLQGQPQHF. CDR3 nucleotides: TGTGCCAGCAGTTTATTACAGGGTCAGCCCCAGCATTTT.

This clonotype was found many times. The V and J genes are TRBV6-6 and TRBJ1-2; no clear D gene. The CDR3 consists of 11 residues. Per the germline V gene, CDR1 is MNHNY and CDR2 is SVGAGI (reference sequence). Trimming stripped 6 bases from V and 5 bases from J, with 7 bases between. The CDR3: CASRAAYGYTF. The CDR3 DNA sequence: TGTGCCAGCAGGGCAGCTTATGGCTACACCTTC.

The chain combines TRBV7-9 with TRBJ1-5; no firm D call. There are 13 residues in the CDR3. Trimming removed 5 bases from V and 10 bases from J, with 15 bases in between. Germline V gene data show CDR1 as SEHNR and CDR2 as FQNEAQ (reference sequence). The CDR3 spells CASSAGVIGPQHF. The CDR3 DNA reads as TGTGCCAGCAGCGCAGGCGTCATTGGACCCCAGCATTTT.

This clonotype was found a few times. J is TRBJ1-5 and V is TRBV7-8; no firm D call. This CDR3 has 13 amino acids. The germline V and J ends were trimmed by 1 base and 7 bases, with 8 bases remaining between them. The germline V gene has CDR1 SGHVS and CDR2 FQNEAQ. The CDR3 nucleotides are TGTGCCAGCAGCTTAGTCCCCCCCCAGCCCCAGCATTTT. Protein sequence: CASSLVPPQPQHF.

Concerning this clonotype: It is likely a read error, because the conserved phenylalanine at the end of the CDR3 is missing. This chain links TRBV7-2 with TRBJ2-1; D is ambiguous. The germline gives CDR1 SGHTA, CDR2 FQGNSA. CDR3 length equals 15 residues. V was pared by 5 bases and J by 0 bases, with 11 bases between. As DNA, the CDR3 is TGTGCCAGCAGCCTCCGCCCCAGCTCCTACAATGAGCAGTTCCTC. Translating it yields CASSLRPSSYNEQFL.

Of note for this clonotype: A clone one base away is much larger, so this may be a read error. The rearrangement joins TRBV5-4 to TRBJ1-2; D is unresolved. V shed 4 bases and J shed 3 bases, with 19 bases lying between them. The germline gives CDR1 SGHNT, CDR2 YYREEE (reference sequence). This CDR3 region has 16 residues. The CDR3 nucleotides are TGTGCCAGCAGCCACCCCTTCTCGCGGGTTGACTATGGCTACACCTTC. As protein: CASSHPFSRVDYGYTF.

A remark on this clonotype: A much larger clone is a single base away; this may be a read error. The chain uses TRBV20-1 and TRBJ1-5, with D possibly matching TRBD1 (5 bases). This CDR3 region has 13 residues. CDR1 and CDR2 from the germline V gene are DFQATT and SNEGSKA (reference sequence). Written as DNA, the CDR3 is TGCAGTGCTAGAGGGGACGCCAATCCGCCCCAGCATTTT. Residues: CSARGDANPPQHF.

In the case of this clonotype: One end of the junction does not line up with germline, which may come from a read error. CDR3 DNA sequence: TGTGCCGGCAGCGTAGGAATTGGCTACACCTTC. Its protein product is CAGSVGIGYTF. The gene calls are TRBV9 and TRBJ1-2; D ambiguous. Germline-derived CDR1 and CDR2 are SGDLS and YYNGEE. The CDR3 runs to 11 residues.

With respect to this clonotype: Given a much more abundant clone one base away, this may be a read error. CDR3 protein: CSAEDRLASTDTQYF. The CDR3 DNA is TGCAGTGCTGAGGACCGACTAGCGAGCACAGATACGCAGTATTTT. The chain carries TRBV20-1 and TRBJ2-3; 8 bases are shared with TRBD2. This CDR3 has 15 residues. CDR1 DFQATT and CDR2 SNEGSKA come from the germline V gene (reference sequence). V lost 5 bases to trimming and J lost 0 bases; unmatched junction nucleotides: 7.

The CDR3 DNA follows: TGTGCCAGCTCACCGTACCGCGGCTCCTACAATGAGCAGTTCTTC. Residues: CASSPYRGSYNEQFF. This chain joins TRBV18 and TRBJ2-1; D gene uncertain. The CDR3 covers 15 residues. V dropped 3 bases and J dropped 0 bases, with 9 bases sitting between them. The germline CDR1 and CDR2 sequences are KGHSH and LQKENI.

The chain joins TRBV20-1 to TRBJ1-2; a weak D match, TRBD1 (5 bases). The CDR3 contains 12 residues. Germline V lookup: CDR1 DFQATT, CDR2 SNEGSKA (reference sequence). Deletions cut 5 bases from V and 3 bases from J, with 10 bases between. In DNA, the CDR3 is TGCAGTGCTGAGGAGGGACACTATGGCTACACCTTC. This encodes CSAEEGHYGYTF.

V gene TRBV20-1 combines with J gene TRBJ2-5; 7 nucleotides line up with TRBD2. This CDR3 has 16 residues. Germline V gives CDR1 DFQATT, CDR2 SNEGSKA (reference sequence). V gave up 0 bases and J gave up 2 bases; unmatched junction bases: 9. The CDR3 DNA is TGCAGTGCTAGAGATCCGGTGGGGGGGGATCAAGAGACCCAGTACTTC. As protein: CSARDPVGGDQETQYF.

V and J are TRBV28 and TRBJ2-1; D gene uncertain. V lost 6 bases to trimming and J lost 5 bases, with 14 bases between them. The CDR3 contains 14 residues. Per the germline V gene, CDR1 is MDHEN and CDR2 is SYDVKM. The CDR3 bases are TGTGCCAGCAGGGAAGCAAACCTTAACAATGAGCAGTTCTTC. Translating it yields CASREANLNNEQFF.

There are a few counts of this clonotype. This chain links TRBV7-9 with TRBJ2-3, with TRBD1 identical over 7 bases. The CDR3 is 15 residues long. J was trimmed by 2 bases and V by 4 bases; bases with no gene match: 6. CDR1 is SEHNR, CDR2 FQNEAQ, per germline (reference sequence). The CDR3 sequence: CASSYRTGDTDTQYF. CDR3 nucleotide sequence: TGTGCCAGCAGCTACCGTACAGGGGACACAGATACGCAGTATTTT. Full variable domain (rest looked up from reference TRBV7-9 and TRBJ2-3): DTGVSQNPRHKITKRGQNVTFRCDPISEHNRLYWYRQTLGQGPEFLTYFQNEAQLEKSRLLSDRFSAERPKGSFSTLEIQRTEQGDSAMYLCASSYRTGDTDTQYFGPGTRLTVL.

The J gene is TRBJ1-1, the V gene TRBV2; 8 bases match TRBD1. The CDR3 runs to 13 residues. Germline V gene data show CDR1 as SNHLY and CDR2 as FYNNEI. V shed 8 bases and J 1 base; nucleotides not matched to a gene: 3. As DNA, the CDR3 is TGTGCCAGCGAGGGACAGGAGAACACTGAAGCTTTCTTT. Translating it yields CASEGQENTEAFF.

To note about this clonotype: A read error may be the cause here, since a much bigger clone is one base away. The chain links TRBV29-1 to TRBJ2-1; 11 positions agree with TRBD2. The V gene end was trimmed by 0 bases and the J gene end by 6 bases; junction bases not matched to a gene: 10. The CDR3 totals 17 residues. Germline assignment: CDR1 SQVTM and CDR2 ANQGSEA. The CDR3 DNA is TGCAGCGTTGAAGAGCCCTCTGTAGCGGGAGGGGGCAATGAGCAGTTCTTC. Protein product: CSVEEPSVAGGGNEQFF.

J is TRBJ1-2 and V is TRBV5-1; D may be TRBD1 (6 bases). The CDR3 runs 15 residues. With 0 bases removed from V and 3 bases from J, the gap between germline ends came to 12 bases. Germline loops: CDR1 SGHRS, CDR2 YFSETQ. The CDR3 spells CASSLGQELDYGYTF. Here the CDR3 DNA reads TGCGCCAGCAGCTTGGGACAGGAGTTGGACTATGGCTACACCTTC. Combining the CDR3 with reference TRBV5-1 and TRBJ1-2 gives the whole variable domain KAGVTQTPRYLIKTRGQQVTLSCSPISGHRSVSWYQQTPGQGLQFLFEYFSETQRNKGNFPGRFSGRQFSNSRSEMNVSTLELGDSALYLCASSLGQELDYGYTFGSGTRLTVV.

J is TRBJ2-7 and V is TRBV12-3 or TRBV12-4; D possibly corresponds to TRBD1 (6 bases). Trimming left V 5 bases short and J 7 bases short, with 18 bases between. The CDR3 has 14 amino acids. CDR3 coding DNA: TGTGCCAGCAGTCCCGACAGGACCCGCCGGGAGCAGTACTTC. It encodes CASSPDRTRREQYF.